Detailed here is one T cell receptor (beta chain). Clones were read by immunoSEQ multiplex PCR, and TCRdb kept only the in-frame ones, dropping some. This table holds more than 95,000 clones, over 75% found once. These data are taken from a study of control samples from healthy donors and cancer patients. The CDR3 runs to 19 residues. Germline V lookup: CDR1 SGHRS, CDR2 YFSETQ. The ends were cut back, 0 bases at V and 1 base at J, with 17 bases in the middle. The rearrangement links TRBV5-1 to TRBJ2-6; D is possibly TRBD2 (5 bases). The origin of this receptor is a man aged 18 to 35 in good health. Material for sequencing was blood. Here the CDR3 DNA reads TGCGCCAGCAGCTTGGTGGCATCGGGAATTCGTTCTGGGGCCAACGTCCTGACTTTC. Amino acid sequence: CASSLVASGIRSGANVLTF.